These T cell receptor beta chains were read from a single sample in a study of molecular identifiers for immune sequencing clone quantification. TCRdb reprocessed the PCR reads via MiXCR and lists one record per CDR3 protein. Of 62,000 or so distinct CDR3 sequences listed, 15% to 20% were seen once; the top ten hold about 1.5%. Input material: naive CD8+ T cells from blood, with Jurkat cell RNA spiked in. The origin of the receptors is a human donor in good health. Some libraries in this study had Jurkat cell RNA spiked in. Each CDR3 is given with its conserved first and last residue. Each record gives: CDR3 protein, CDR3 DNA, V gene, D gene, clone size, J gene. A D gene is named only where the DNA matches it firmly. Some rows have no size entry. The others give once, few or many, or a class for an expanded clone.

cdr3_aa: CASGQAWLADEQYF
cdr3_nt: TGTGCCAGCGGCCAAGCTTGGCTAGCGGATGAGCAGTACTTC
v_call: TRBV4-2
d_call: TRBD2
clone_size: -
j_call: TRBJ2-7

cdr3_aa: CATSDFMRAQTNNEQFF
cdr3_nt: TGTGCCACCAGTGATTTTATGCGGGCACAAACGAACAATGAGCAGTTCTTC
v_call: TRBV24-1
d_call: -
clone_size: many
j_call: TRBJ2-1

cdr3_aa: CASSPDRARILSYEQYF
cdr3_nt: TGTGCCAGCAGCCCAGACAGGGCCCGAATCCTCTCCTACGAGCAGTACTTC
v_call: TRBV3-1
d_call: TRBD1
clone_size: many
j_call: TRBJ2-7

cdr3_aa: CASSFGANYGYTF
cdr3_nt: TGTGCCAGCAGCTTTGGGGCAAACTATGGCTACACCTTC
v_call: TRBV7-9
d_call: -
clone_size: many
j_call: TRBJ1-2

cdr3_aa: CASSHELAGNEQFF
cdr3_nt: TGTGCCAGCAGCCACGAACTAGCGGGCAATGAGCAGTTCTTC
v_call: TRBV11-3
d_call: TRBD2
clone_size: -
j_call: TRBJ2-1

cdr3_aa: CSAKLLSSYNEQFF
cdr3_nt: TGCAGTGCTAAACTCCTGAGCTCCTACAATGAGCAGTTCTTC
v_call: TRBV20-1
d_call: -
clone_size: -
j_call: TRBJ2-1

cdr3_aa: CSATLHSGNTIYF
cdr3_nt: TGCAGTGCTACTTTACATTCTGGAAACACCATATATTTT
v_call: TRBV20-1
d_call: -
clone_size: many
j_call: TRBJ1-3

cdr3_aa: CASSLDRGLGYEQYF
cdr3_nt: TGCGCCAGCAGCTTGGACAGGGGGCTCGGCTACGAGCAGTACTTC
v_call: TRBV5-1
d_call: TRBD1
clone_size: many
j_call: TRBJ2-7

cdr3_aa: CASSFGPLSGSPRNEQFF
cdr3_nt: TGTGCCAGCAGCTTTGGCCCCTTAAGCGGGAGCCCCCGCAATGAGCAGTTCTTC
v_call: TRBV7-2
d_call: TRBD2
clone_size: many
j_call: TRBJ2-1

cdr3_aa: CASSPNRGPLINEQFF
cdr3_nt: TGTGCCAGCAGCCCCAACAGGGGTCCCCTAATCAATGAGCAGTTCTTC
v_call: TRBV7-9
d_call: TRBD1
clone_size: many
j_call: TRBJ2-1

cdr3_aa: CASIHTEAFF
cdr3_nt: TGTGCCAGCATCCACACTGAAGCTTTCTTT
v_call: TRBV28
d_call: -
clone_size: -
j_call: TRBJ1-1

cdr3_aa: CASSPSEGEQYF
cdr3_nt: TGCGCCAGCAGCCCCTCTGAGGGCGAGCAGTACTTC
v_call: TRBV4-1
d_call: -
clone_size: many
j_call: TRBJ2-7

cdr3_aa: CALGWLDNEQFF
cdr3_nt: TGTGCCTTAGGCTGGCTCGATAATGAGCAGTTCTTC
v_call: TRBV12-3/TRBV12-4
d_call: -
clone_size: many
j_call: TRBJ2-1

cdr3_aa: CATSDLQGLHYTF
cdr3_nt: TGTGCCACCAGTGATTTGCAGGGTCTCCACTACACCTTC
v_call: TRBV24-1
d_call: -
clone_size: -
j_call: TRBJ1-2

cdr3_aa: CASRKGTGLNTEAFF
cdr3_nt: TGTGCCAGCAGGAAAGGGACAGGACTGAACACTGAAGCTTTCTTT
v_call: TRBV6-4
d_call: TRBD1
clone_size: few
j_call: TRBJ1-1

cdr3_aa: CASSQRRSTGVFQETQYF
cdr3_nt: TGCGCCAGCAGCCAAAGAAGAAGTACAGGGGTTTTCCAAGAGACCCAGTACTTC
v_call: TRBV4-1
d_call: TRBD1
clone_size: many
j_call: TRBJ2-5

cdr3_aa: CASSPREREGQETQYF
cdr3_nt: TGTGCCAGCTCACCTCGAGAGCGGGAGGGCCAGGAGACCCAGTACTTC
v_call: TRBV18
d_call: TRBD2
clone_size: many
j_call: TRBJ2-5

cdr3_aa: CASSARQGMNEQYF
cdr3_nt: TGCGCCAGCAGCGCTCGACAGGGAATGAACGAGCAGTACTTC
v_call: TRBV5-1
d_call: TRBD1
clone_size: many
j_call: TRBJ2-7

cdr3_aa: CASSLGRVGYEQYF
cdr3_nt: TGTGCCAGCAGTTTAGGTAGGGTTGGCTACGAGCAGTACTTC
v_call: TRBV27
d_call: -
clone_size: many
j_call: TRBJ2-7

cdr3_aa: CASSPGTGGNQPQHF
cdr3_nt: TGTGCCAGCAGTCCAGGGACAGGGGGCAATCAGCCCCAGCATTTT
v_call: TRBV27
d_call: TRBD1
clone_size: many
j_call: TRBJ1-5

cdr3_aa: CASSRPPGLAGYNEQFF
cdr3_nt: TGTGCCAGTAGTAGACCTCCGGGACTAGCGGGCTACAATGAGCAGTTCTTC
v_call: TRBV19
d_call: TRBD2
clone_size: many
j_call: TRBJ2-1

cdr3_aa: CASSLKWADRADTQYF
cdr3_nt: TGTGCCAGCAGCTTAAAGTGGGCAGATCGGGCAGATACGCAGTATTTT
v_call: TRBV7-9
d_call: -
clone_size: many
j_call: TRBJ2-3

cdr3_aa: CASSQVEVGGYEQYF
cdr3_nt: TGCGCCAGCAGCCAAGTAGAGGTCGGAGGGTACGAGCAGTACTTC
v_call: TRBV4-1
d_call: -
clone_size: many
j_call: TRBJ2-7

cdr3_aa: CSARSGETHNEQFF
cdr3_nt: TGCAGTGCTAGGAGCGGGGAGACCCACAATGAGCAGTTCTTC
v_call: TRBV20-1
d_call: TRBD2
clone_size: many
j_call: TRBJ2-1

cdr3_aa: CASSLPPNLVQFF
cdr3_nt: TGTGCCAGCAGCTTACCCCCGAACTTGGTGCAGTTCTTC
v_call: TRBV7-2
d_call: -
clone_size: -
j_call: TRBJ2-1

cdr3_aa: CASSQAGGPSYEQYF
cdr3_nt: TGCGCCAGCAGCCAGGCGGGAGGGCCATCCTACGAGCAGTACTTC
v_call: TRBV4-1
d_call: TRBD2
clone_size: -
j_call: TRBJ2-7

cdr3_aa: CASSSSLVLTEAFF
cdr3_nt: TGTGCCAGCAGTTCCTCCCTCGTTTTGACTGAAGCTTTCTTT
v_call: TRBV27
d_call: -
clone_size: -
j_call: TRBJ1-1

cdr3_aa: CASSLGWEQFF
cdr3_nt: TGTGCCAGCAGTTTGGGTTGGGAGCAGTTCTTC
v_call: TRBV6-5
d_call: -
clone_size: many
j_call: TRBJ2-1

cdr3_aa: CASSFRDRENTGELFF
cdr3_nt: TGTGCCAGCAGCTTCCGGGACAGGGAGAACACCGGGGAGCTGTTTTTT
v_call: TRBV11-2
d_call: TRBD1
clone_size: many
j_call: TRBJ2-2

cdr3_aa: CASSITAGAAFF
cdr3_nt: TGTGCCAGTAGTATTACGGCAGGGGCGGCTTTCTTT
v_call: TRBV19
d_call: -
clone_size: many
j_call: TRBJ1-1

cdr3_aa: CASSLPGNYEQYF
cdr3_nt: TGTGCCAGCAGCTTGCCAGGCAACTACGAGCAGTACTTC
v_call: TRBV11-2
d_call: -
clone_size: few
j_call: TRBJ2-7

cdr3_aa: CASSHPGQGSGEETQYF
cdr3_nt: TGTGCTAGCAGCCACCCGGGACAGGGGAGTGGGGAAGAGACCCAGTACTTC
v_call: TRBV7-7
d_call: TRBD1
clone_size: many
j_call: TRBJ2-5

cdr3_aa: CASSLFSGAGEQYF
cdr3_nt: TGTGCCAGCAGTTTATTTTCGGGGGCTGGAGAGCAGTACTTC
v_call: TRBV27
d_call: -
clone_size: many
j_call: TRBJ2-7

cdr3_aa: CASSLGRLGATDTQYF
cdr3_nt: TGTGCCAGCAGCTTAGGAAGACTGGGGGCCACAGATACGCAGTATTTT
v_call: TRBV13
d_call: -
clone_size: many
j_call: TRBJ2-3

cdr3_aa: CASGPASAAYEQYF
cdr3_nt: TGTGCCAGCGGCCCGGCTAGCGCAGCCTACGAGCAGTACTTC
v_call: TRBV6-5
d_call: -
clone_size: many
j_call: TRBJ2-7

cdr3_aa: CASSMSRLETQYF
cdr3_nt: TGTGCCAGTAGTATGTCACGTTTGGAGACCCAGTACTTC
v_call: TRBV19
d_call: -
clone_size: -
j_call: TRBJ2-5

cdr3_aa: CASSPRGGENIQYF
cdr3_nt: TGTGCCAGCAGCCCACGCGGAGGGGAGAACATTCAGTACTTC
v_call: TRBV11-3
d_call: -
clone_size: -
j_call: TRBJ2-4

cdr3_aa: CASSFLTSGNQMGDTQYF
cdr3_nt: TGTGCCAGCAGCTTCTTGACTAGCGGGAACCAAATGGGGGATACGCAGTATTTT
v_call: TRBV7-2
d_call: TRBD2
clone_size: many
j_call: TRBJ2-3

cdr3_aa: CASSVGVMNTEAFF
cdr3_nt: TGTGCCAGCAGCGTAGGAGTTATGAACACTGAAGCTTTCTTT
v_call: TRBV9
d_call: -
clone_size: few
j_call: TRBJ1-1

cdr3_aa: CASSFRGSYPDTQYF
cdr3_nt: TGTGCCAGCAGCTTTAGGGGGAGCTATCCAGATACGCAGTATTTT
v_call: TRBV7-8
d_call: -
clone_size: many
j_call: TRBJ2-3

cdr3_aa: CASSFNSETQYF
cdr3_nt: TGCGCCAGCAGCTTCAACTCGGAGACCCAGTACTTC
v_call: TRBV5-1
d_call: -
clone_size: many
j_call: TRBJ2-5

cdr3_aa: CATSWGIPGELFF
cdr3_nt: TGTGCCACTTCCTGGGGAATCCCCGGGGAGCTGTTTTTT
v_call: TRBV7-3
d_call: -
clone_size: -
j_call: TRBJ2-2

cdr3_aa: CASSQDLGLAAEQYF
cdr3_nt: TGTGCCAGCAGCCAAGATTTGGGACTAGCCGCCGAGCAGTACTTC
v_call: TRBV3-1
d_call: TRBD2
clone_size: many
j_call: TRBJ2-7

cdr3_aa: CASSFGTETQCF
cdr3_nt: TGTGCCAGCAGTTTTGGGACGGAGACCCAGTGCTTC
v_call: TRBV12-3/TRBV12-4
d_call: -
clone_size: few
j_call: TRBJ2-5

cdr3_aa: CASTDSNEQYF
cdr3_nt: TGTGCCAGCACCGATAGCAACGAGCAGTACTTC
v_call: TRBV6-5
d_call: -
clone_size: few
j_call: TRBJ2-7

cdr3_aa: CASRLAGPYEQYF
cdr3_nt: TGTGCCAGCAGACTAGCGGGACCCTACGAGCAGTACTTC
v_call: TRBV6-1
d_call: TRBD2
clone_size: many
j_call: TRBJ2-7

cdr3_aa: CASSTTKNTEAFF
cdr3_nt: TGTGCCAGTAGTACGACAAAGAACACTGAAGCTTTCTTT
v_call: TRBV19
d_call: -
clone_size: -
j_call: TRBJ1-1

cdr3_aa: CASSLTETQYF
cdr3_nt: TGTGCCAGCAGCTTGACTGAGACCCAGTACTTC
v_call: TRBV5-5
d_call: -
clone_size: many
j_call: TRBJ2-5

cdr3_aa: CSARGDRAGNTIYF
cdr3_nt: TGCAGTGCTAGAGGAGACAGGGCCGGAAACACCATATATTTT
v_call: TRBV20-1
d_call: TRBD1
clone_size: many
j_call: TRBJ1-3

cdr3_aa: CASSVGLGEGNTGELFF
cdr3_nt: TGTGCCAGCAGCGTGGGGCTTGGGGAGGGTAACACCGGGGAGCTGTTTTTT
v_call: TRBV9
d_call: TRBD2
clone_size: many
j_call: TRBJ2-2

cdr3_aa: CASSTHTDNTGGNTIYF
cdr3_nt: TGTGCCAGCAGCACTCATACTGACAATACAGGGGGCAACACCATATATTTT
v_call: TRBV9
d_call: TRBD1
clone_size: -
j_call: TRBJ1-3

cdr3_aa: CASSLRTGGQGTYNEQFF
cdr3_nt: TGCGCCAGCAGCCTTCGGACAGGGGGTCAAGGCACCTACAATGAGCAGTTCTTC
v_call: TRBV4-1
d_call: TRBD1
clone_size: -
j_call: TRBJ2-1

cdr3_aa: CSARDGGSREQYF
cdr3_nt: TGCAGTGCTAGAGATGGTGGAAGTAGGGAGCAGTACTTC
v_call: TRBV20-1
d_call: -
clone_size: many
j_call: TRBJ2-7

cdr3_aa: CASSIAGTGELFF
cdr3_nt: TGTGCCAGTAGTATAGCGGGCACCGGGGAGCTGTTTTTT
v_call: TRBV19
d_call: -
clone_size: many
j_call: TRBJ2-2

cdr3_aa: CASSQYFVASGRGTDTQYF
cdr3_nt: TGTGCCAGCAGCCAATATTTCGTGGCTAGCGGGAGAGGAACAGATACGCAGTATTTT
v_call: TRBV5-4
d_call: TRBD2
clone_size: many
j_call: TRBJ2-3

cdr3_aa: CASSESGSGWNEQFF
cdr3_nt: TGTGCCAGCAGCGAAAGCGGGAGTGGTTGGAATGAGCAGTTCTTC
v_call: TRBV5-4
d_call: TRBD2
clone_size: -
j_call: TRBJ2-1

cdr3_aa: CAISDSQGLAGELFF
cdr3_nt: TGTGCCATCAGTGACTCGCAGGGTTTGGCCGGGGAGCTGTTTTTT
v_call: TRBV10-3
d_call: -
clone_size: many
j_call: TRBJ2-2